The clone carrying this T cell receptor (beta chain) is a singleton in its sample. Its antigen is not identified. CDR1 and CDR2 from the germline V gene are GTSNPN and SVGIG (reference sequence). CDR3 size: 15 residues. J lost 0 bases, V lost 8 bases, and 8 bases had no gene match. The PCR made use of 60 Vbeta and 13 Jbeta primers. Profiled with immunoSEQ multiplex PCR; TCRdb holds only in-frame clones, not every one. The sample lists 150,000 to 200,000 clones, around 75% seen once, with roughly 6% in the top ten. The data originate from a study of cytomegalovirus exposure and HLA in healthy donors. Points from the study as a whole: Near-uniform donor sequencing depth was presumed by presence/absence analyses.

V gene TRBV30 combines with J gene TRBJ1-4; the match to TRBD1 covers 8 bases. The receptor comes from a man between 40 and 49 years old in good health and CMV-seropositive. Specimen: PBMCs. CDR3 residues: CAGNRGSTTNEKLFF. CDR3 sequence (DNA): TGTGCCGGTAACAGGGGGAGCACAACTAATGAAAAACTGTTTTTT. Based on the CDR3 plus reference TRBV30 and TRBJ1-4, the full variable domain is SQTIHQWPATLVQPVGSPLSLECTVEGTSNPNLYWYRQAAGRGLQLLFYSVGIGQISSEVPQNLSASRPQDRQFILSSKKLLLSDSGFYLCAGNRGSTTNEKLFFGSGTQLSVL.